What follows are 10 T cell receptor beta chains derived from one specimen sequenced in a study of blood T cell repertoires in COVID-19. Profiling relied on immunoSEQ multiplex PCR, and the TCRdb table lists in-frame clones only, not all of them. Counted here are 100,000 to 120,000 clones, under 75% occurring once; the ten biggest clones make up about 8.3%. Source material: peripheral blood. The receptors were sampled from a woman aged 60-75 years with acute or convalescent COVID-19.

DNA for the CDR3: TGCAGCGTGGAAAACTCTGAAGCTTTCTTT. Translating it yields CSVENSEAFF. J is TRBJ1-1 and V is TRBV29-1; D uncertain. This CDR3 comprises 10 residues. Germline loops: CDR1 SQVTM, CDR2 ANQGSEA. Trimming left V 6 bases short and J 6 bases short, with 8 bases between.

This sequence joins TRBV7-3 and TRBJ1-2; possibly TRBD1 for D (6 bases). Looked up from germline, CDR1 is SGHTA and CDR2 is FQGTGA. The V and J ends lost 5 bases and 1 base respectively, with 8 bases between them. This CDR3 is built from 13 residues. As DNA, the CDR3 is TGTGCCAGCAGCCCGGACAGTAACTATGGCTACACCTTC. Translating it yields CASSPDSNYGYTF.

The CDR3 protein is CASSQARGFDTIYF. The CDR3 DNA follows: TGTGCCAGCAGCCAAGCGAGAGGGTTCGACACCATATATTTT. The rearrangement uses TRBV14 and TRBJ1-3, with no clear D. The germline CDR1 and CDR2 sequences are SGHDN and FVKESK. Trimming took off 1 base at V and 8 bases at J, with 12 bases between the two ends. The CDR3 is made up of 14 amino acids.

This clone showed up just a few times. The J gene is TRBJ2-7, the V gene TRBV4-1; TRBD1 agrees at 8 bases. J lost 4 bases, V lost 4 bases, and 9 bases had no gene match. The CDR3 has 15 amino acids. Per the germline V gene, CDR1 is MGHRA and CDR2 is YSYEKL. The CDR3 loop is CASSPTTGARYEQYF. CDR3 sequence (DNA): TGCGCCAGCAGCCCGACGACAGGGGCTCGGTACGAGCAGTACTTC.

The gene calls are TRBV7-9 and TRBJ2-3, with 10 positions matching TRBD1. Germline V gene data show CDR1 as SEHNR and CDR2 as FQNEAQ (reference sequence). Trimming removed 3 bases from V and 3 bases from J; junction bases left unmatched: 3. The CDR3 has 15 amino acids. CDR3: CASSFRQGATDTQYF. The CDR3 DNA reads TGTGCCAGCAGCTTCCGACAGGGGGCAACAGATACGCAGTATTTT.

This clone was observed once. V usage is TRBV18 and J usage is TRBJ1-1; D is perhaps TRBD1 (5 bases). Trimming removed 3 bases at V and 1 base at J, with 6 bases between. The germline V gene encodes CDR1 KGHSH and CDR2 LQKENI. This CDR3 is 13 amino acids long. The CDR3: CASSPGGNTEAFF. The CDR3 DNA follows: TGTGCCAGCTCACCGGGGGGGAACACTGAAGCTTTCTTT.

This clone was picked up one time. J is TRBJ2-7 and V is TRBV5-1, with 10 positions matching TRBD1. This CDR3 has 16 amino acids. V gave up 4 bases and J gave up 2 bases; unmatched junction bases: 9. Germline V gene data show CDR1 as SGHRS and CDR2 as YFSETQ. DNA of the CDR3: TGCGCCAGCAGCAGGGGGACAGGGGAGAGGACCTACGAGCAGTACTTC. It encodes CASSRGTGERTYEQYF. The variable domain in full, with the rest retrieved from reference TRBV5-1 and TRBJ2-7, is KAGVTQTPRYLIKTRGQQVTLSCSPISGHRSVSWYQQTPGQGLQFLFEYFSETQRNKGNFPGRFSGRQFSNSRSEMNVSTLELGDSALYLCASSRGTGERTYEQYFGPGTRLTVT.

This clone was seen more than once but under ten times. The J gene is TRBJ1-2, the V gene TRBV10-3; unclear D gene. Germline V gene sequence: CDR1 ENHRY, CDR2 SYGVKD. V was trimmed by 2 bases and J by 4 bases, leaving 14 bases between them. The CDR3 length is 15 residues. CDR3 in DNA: TGTGCCATCAGTGAGGGGCAGGTCGGGATCTATGGCTACACCTTC. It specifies CAISEGQVGIYGYTF.

For the CDR3, the DNA is TGTGCCAGCAGCCAAGAAAAGCTCGTTTTAAACTATGGCTACACCTTC. Its translation is CASSQEKLVLNYGYTF. This chain joins TRBV4-2 and TRBJ1-2; no firm D call. Germline V gives CDR1 LGHNA, CDR2 YNFKEQ. This CDR3 region has 16 residues. With 0 bases removed from V and 2 bases from J, the gap between germline ends came to 13 bases.

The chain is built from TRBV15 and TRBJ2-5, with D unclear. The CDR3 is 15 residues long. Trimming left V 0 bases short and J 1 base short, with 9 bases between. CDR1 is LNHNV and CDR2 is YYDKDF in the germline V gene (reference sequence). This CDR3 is CATSRDPGTQETQYF. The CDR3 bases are TGTGCCACCAGCAGAGATCCCGGTACCCAAGAGACCCAGTACTTC.